The 31 T cell receptor beta chains given below trace back to one sample, sequenced in a study of blood T cells in healthy people across ages. Primers used in a second PCR of roughly 6 to 12 cycles were a sample-barcoded 5' primer and a J-beta primer mix. TCRdb processed the 5' RACE reads anew with MiXCR; each CDR3 protein has one entry. The table has around 1,900,000 distinct CDR3 sequences, around 42% seen once. Sequences were obtained from blood. Receptor source: a human donor in good health.

This clonotype has just a few counts. V usage is TRBV5-1 and J usage is TRBJ1-2, with 9 bases fitting TRBD1. From germline, CDR1 is SGHRS and CDR2 YFSETQ. After removal of 4 bases from V and 13 bases from J, the junction contained 17 bases not matched to a gene. The CDR3 extends over 15 amino acids. The CDR3 DNA reads as TGCGCCAGCAGCCACGGGACAGGGAGGGCTGAGGCTATCACCTTC. Its protein is CASSHGTGRAEAITF.

J is TRBJ2-1 and V is TRBV7-6, with 12 nucleotides matching TRBD2. The CDR3 spans 18 residues. V lost 0 bases and J lost 13; bases outside the gene matches: 16. The germline V gene encodes CDR1 SGHVS and CDR2 FNYEAQ. CDR3 residues: CASSLAFQSSGGDETQFF. CDR3 sequence (DNA): TGTGCCAGCAGCTTAGCGTTCCAATCTAGCGGGGGGGACGAGACCCAGTTCTTC.

This clonotype was observed a handful of times. The chain joins TRBV11-2 to TRBJ2-5, with TRBD1 identical over 10 bases. Judging by the DNA end, TRBJ2-7 fits better; the J call may be wrong. Germline CDR1 reads SGHAT; CDR2 reads FQNNGV. CDR3 length equals 15 residues. The CDR3: CASSSGTGVGYEQYF. In nucleotides, the CDR3 is TGTGCCAGCAGCTCAGGGACAGGGGTGGGATACGAGCAGTACTTC.

The chain combines TRBV12-3 or TRBV12-4 with TRBJ1-1; no definite D call. Trimming removed 2 bases at V and 10 bases at J, with 14 bases between. The length of the CDR3 is 13 residues. CDR3 loop: CASSLTLHSGAFF. The CDR3 region has the DNA TGTGCCAGCAGTTTAACGCTCCATTCCGGAGCTTTCTTT.

This clonotype has a handful of counts. The V call is TRBV5-4, the J call TRBJ2-5; 7 positions agree with TRBD1. This CDR3 has 14 amino acids. The V gene's germline CDR1 is SGHNT and CDR2 YYREEE (reference sequence). V was clipped by 4 bases and J by 5 bases; unmatched bases: 8. CDR3 sequence reads: CASSGTGQRETQYF. In nucleotides, the CDR3 is TGTGCCAGCAGCGGGACGGGACAGCGGGAGACCCAGTACTTC.

This clonotype was picked up many times. V usage is TRBV20-1 and J usage is TRBJ1-6; D gene uncertain. CDR3 length equals 14 residues. Germline CDR1 reads DFQATT; CDR2 reads SNEGSKA (reference sequence). The V end was cut by 6 bases, the J end by 7 bases, with 16 bases between. CDR3 in amino acids: CSALGGSVNSPLHF. In nucleotides, the CDR3 is TGCAGTGCCTTAGGTGGCAGTGTCAATTCACCCCTCCACTTT.

The J gene is TRBJ2-5, the V gene TRBV7-3, with TRBD1 matching 12 bases. The CDR3 sequence is 13 residues long. V shed 4 bases, J shed 7 bases, and the junction held 1 base outside the gene matches. CDR1 and CDR2 (germline): SGHTA, FQGTGA. CDR3 region: CASSSGQGATQYF. CDR3 DNA sequence: TGTGCCAGCAGCTCGGGACAGGGGGCGACCCAGTACTTC.

J is TRBJ1-1 and V is TRBV12-3 or TRBV12-4, with 7 positions matching TRBD1. The CDR3 consists of 15 residues. V was clipped by 7 bases and J by 3 bases; unmatched bases: 11. As DNA, the CDR3 is TGTGCCAGCACCAAAAGACAGGGTTGGCACACTGAAGCTTTCTTT. Its protein is CASTKRQGWHTEAFF.

The chain joins TRBV12-3 or TRBV12-4 to TRBJ1-5; D is unresolved. V lost 3 bases, J lost 2 bases, and 14 bases lay in between. The CDR3 consists of 16 residues. The DNA for the CDR3 is TGTGCCAGCAGTTTGCCTCCAGGTGGAGGCAATCAGCCCCAGCATTTT. Amino acid sequence: CASSLPPGGGNQPQHF.

The CDR3 is CSLPDRSSYNEQFF. CDR3 sequence (DNA): TGCAGCCTCCCGGACAGGAGCTCCTACAATGAGCAGTTCTTC. The chain employs TRBV29-1 and TRBJ2-1; 7 bases are shared with TRBD1. The CDR3 consists of 14 residues. Germline V CDR1 and CDR2: SQVTM, ANQGSEA. Germline trimming cut 8 bases from V and 0 bases from J; bases unmatched to any gene: 7.

The rearrangement joins TRBV7-6 to TRBJ2-7; TRBD1 agrees at 7 bases. The germline V gene has CDR1 SGHVS and CDR2 FNYEAQ. V lost 5 bases and J lost 2; bases outside the gene matches: 9. This CDR3 region has 15 residues. CDR3 DNA sequence: TGTGCCAGCAGCCCAGGGGGTGGCGCGGCCTACGAGCAGTACTTC. Its translation: CASSPGGGAAYEQYF.

This rearrangement joins TRBV5-5 to TRBJ1-2; 9 positions match TRBD1. V lost 4 bases to trimming and J lost 3 bases; unmatched junction nucleotides: 10. The CDR3 consists of 16 residues. Looked up from germline, CDR1 is SGHKS and CDR2 is YYEKEE (reference sequence). The CDR3 nucleotides are TGTGCCAGCAGCCCGGGACAGGGCTTAGGAGACTATGGCTACACCTTC. Its protein product is CASSPGQGLGDYGYTF.

The rearrangement links TRBV27 to TRBJ1-6; a weak D match, TRBD1 (5 bases). CDR3 length: 15 amino acids. The V gene's germline CDR1 is MNHEY and CDR2 SMNVEV (reference sequence). V was shortened by 5 bases and J by 7 bases, with 15 bases between the two germline ends. CDR3 loop: CASSDVPGWNSPLHF. DNA of the CDR3: TGTGCCAGCAGTGACGTACCAGGGTGGAATTCACCCCTCCACTTT.

The V call is TRBV15, the J call TRBJ1-2, with 8 bases matching TRBD1. The CDR3 covers 15 residues. The J segment lost 4 bases and the V segment lost 4 bases, leaving 8 bases of the junction unmatched. Germline V lookup: CDR1 LNHNV, CDR2 YYDKDF (reference sequence). The CDR3 sequence is CATSKEDRVGYGYTF. CDR3 coding DNA: TGTGCCACCAGCAAGGAGGACAGGGTGGGCTATGGCTACACCTTC.

J is TRBJ2-1 and V is TRBV12-3 or TRBV12-4; no firm D call. This CDR3 has 13 residues. The germline V and J ends were trimmed by 2 bases and 8 bases, with 10 bases remaining between them. In DNA, the CDR3 is TGTGCCAGCAGTTTACTCCAGGTCGATGAGCAGTTCTTC. It encodes CASSLLQVDEQFF.

This clonotype was detected a few times. The chain uses TRBV27 and TRBJ2-7; possibly TRBD1 or TRBD2 for D (5 bases each). The CDR3 loop spans 15 amino acids. The ends were cut back, 5 bases at V and 0 bases at J, with 14 bases in the middle. In germline, CDR1 is MNHEY, CDR2 SMNVEV (reference sequence). The CDR3 bases are TGTGCCAGCAGTAGGGACGGGACGGTCTCCTACGAGCAGTACTTC. As protein: CASSRDGTVSYEQYF.

This chain uses TRBV21-1 with TRBJ1-1; the table's TRBD1 call for D was not verified on the DNA. TRBV21-1 is reported as a pseudogene. The CDR3 has 16 amino acids. The CDR3 nucleotides read TGTGCCAGCAGCTCTCTCCCGGGACAGACGAACACTGAAGCTTTCTTT. Amino acids: CASSSLPGQTNTEAFF.

The V and J genes are TRBV10-3 and TRBJ2-3; the D gene is possibly TRBD2 (5 bases). V was trimmed by 6 bases and J by 4 bases, leaving 17 bases between them. The CDR3 spans 15 residues. Germline values: CDR1 ENHRY, CDR2 SYGVKD. CDR3: CAISRTSIGPDTQYF. The CDR3 DNA follows: TGTGCCATCAGCCGTACTAGTATTGGCCCAGATACGCAGTATTTT.

The rearrangement uses TRBV10-3 and TRBJ2-3, with D tentatively TRBD1 (6 bases). Trimming removed 7 bases from V and 4 bases from J, with 12 bases in between. The CDR3 extends over 13 amino acids. Germline V gives CDR1 ENHRY, CDR2 SYGVKD. The CDR3 sequence: CAIKQGGSDTQYF. For the CDR3, the DNA is TGTGCCATCAAACAGGGTGGTTCAGATACGCAGTATTTT.

CDR3 sequence: CASSPNIGGEKLFF. The CDR3 region has the DNA TGTGCCAGCAGCCCCAATATAGGGGGTGAAAAACTGTTTTTT. This chain links TRBV9 with TRBJ1-4; D possibly corresponds to TRBD1 (6 bases). This CDR3 is built from 14 residues. V was clipped by 4 bases and J by 7 bases, with 14 bases between them. Germline values: CDR1 SGDLS, CDR2 YYNGEE.

The sample holds many counts of this clonotype. The chain employs TRBV9 and TRBJ2-3, with 9 nucleotides matching TRBD2. The germline gives CDR1 SGDLS, CDR2 YYNGEE. J was trimmed by 1 base and V by 0 bases; bases with no gene match: 0. The CDR3 length is 15 residues. The CDR3, as DNA: TGTGCCAGCAGCGTAGCTAGCGGGGGCACAGATACGCAGTATTTT. Amino acids: CASSVASGGTDTQYF.

The rearrangement links TRBV20-1 to TRBJ1-4; D gene uncertain. This CDR3 comprises 14 residues. The V and J ends lost 6 bases and 0 bases respectively, with 11 bases between them. Germline CDR1 is DFQATT and CDR2 is SNEGSKA (reference sequence). The CDR3 spells CSAPILSTNEKLFF. In DNA, the CDR3 is TGCAGTGCGCCGATACTATCAACTAATGAAAAACTGTTTTTT.

This chain joins TRBV28 and TRBJ1-1; 9 bases align to TRBD1. The CDR3 sequence is 15 residues long. CDR1 MDHEN and CDR2 SYDVKM come from the germline V gene. V lost 6 bases to trimming and J lost 7 bases; unmatched junction nucleotides: 12. CDR3: CASSSDYRGQSEAFF. The DNA of the CDR3 is TGTGCCAGCAGCTCGGACTACAGGGGGCAAAGTGAAGCTTTCTTT.

This clonotype has just a few counts. The V and J genes are TRBV29-1 and TRBJ2-3; perhaps TRBD1 as D (5 bases). V dropped 7 bases and J dropped 1 base, with 9 bases sitting between them. This CDR3 has 12 amino acids. The V gene's germline CDR1 is SQVTM and CDR2 ANQGSEA. The CDR3: CSAVTGTDTQYF. The DNA for the CDR3 is TGCAGCGCTGTGACAGGCACAGATACGCAGTATTTT.

The J gene is TRBJ2-1, the V gene TRBV4-1; no definite D call. V lost 2 bases, J lost 10 bases, and 12 bases lay in between. Per the germline V gene, CDR1 is MGHRA and CDR2 is YSYEKL. This CDR3 comprises 13 residues. The CDR3 here is CASSQPNKEEQFF. CDR3 DNA sequence: TGCGCCAGCAGCCAACCTAACAAGGAGGAGCAGTTCTTC.

In this sample, this clonotype turned up a few times. The V gene is TRBV9, the J gene TRBJ2-1; D perhaps matches TRBD1 (6 bases). CDR1 is SGDLS, CDR2 YYNGEE, per germline. Trimming pared 3 bases from V and 5 bases from J, leaving 18 bases between. The CDR3 is made up of 16 amino acids. DNA for the CDR3: TGTGCCAGCAGCGAGCCGACGGACAGCCTAGACAATGAGCAGTTCTTC. This codes for CASSEPTDSLDNEQFF.

This clonotype was counted ten times or more. The chain joins TRBV27 to TRBJ2-1, with D unclear. The germline CDR1 and CDR2 sequences are MNHEY and SMNVEV (reference sequence). This CDR3 region has 11 residues. V was trimmed by 6 bases and J by 6 bases, leaving 6 bases between them. CDR3 nucleotide sequence: TGTGCCAGCAGAAGGGTCAATGAGCAGTTCTTC. It is translated as CASRRVNEQFF.

The chain links TRBV5-1 to TRBJ2-5, with D perhaps matching TRBD1 (5 bases). CDR1 and CDR2 (germline): SGHRS, YFSETQ. V gave up 0 bases and J gave up 7 bases, with 16 bases separating them. The CDR3 totals 15 residues. CDR3 residues: CASSLAEAGQWTQYF. CDR3 nucleotides: TGCGCCAGCAGCTTGGCCGAGGCAGGGCAATGGACCCAGTACTTC.

This chain joins TRBV29-1 and TRBJ1-1; 9 bases map to TRBD1. CDR1 and CDR2 from the germline V gene are SQVTM and ANQGSEA. V shed 7 bases and J 5 bases; nucleotides not matched to a gene: 17. This CDR3 is built from 16 residues. CDR3 amino acids: CSGQGWVGTGTTEAFF. Written as DNA, the CDR3 is TGCAGCGGTCAAGGTTGGGTCGGGACAGGGACGACTGAAGCTTTCTTT.

The rearrangement links TRBV6-5 to TRBJ2-1; TRBD2 matches at 8 bases. Per germline, CDR1 MNHEY and CDR2 SVGAGI. This CDR3 region has 13 residues. V lost 7 bases, J lost 8 bases, and 7 bases stayed unmatched. The CDR3 region has the DNA TGTGCCAGCAAAATACCGGGGGGGGATGAGCAGTTCTTC. This encodes CASKIPGGDEQFF.

This clonotype was counted a single time. The V call is TRBV7-2, the J call TRBJ1-1; D is ambiguous. This CDR3 is 14 amino acids long. The germline gives CDR1 SGHTA, CDR2 FQGNSA. The ends were cut back, 3 bases at V and 0 bases at J, with 8 bases in the middle. In DNA form, the CDR3 reads TGTGCCAGCAGCTTTTCCATCTTGAACACTGAAGCTTTCTTT. Its translation: CASSFSILNTEAFF.